These 10 T cell receptor beta chains were sequenced from one sample in a study of naive and memory T cell subsets. The SP2 primer and nested alpha and beta constant region primers amplified ligated cDNA in four rounds. TCRdb analysed the UMI-ligation and nested PCR reads with MiXCR anew, one entry per CDR3 protein. The sample has 30,000 to 35,000 distinct CDR3 sequences, about 6.2% seen once; the top ten hold approximately 3.1%. As for treatment: skin biopsy from PPD injection site in Mantoux-positive individual. The library had UMIs added by 3' ligation of an oligonucleotide to TCR cDNA. Sequenced here: skin, sampled from a tuberculin skin test site. Source of these receptors: an adult in good health.

This clonotype was recorded many times. The J gene is TRBJ1-2, the V gene TRBV3-1, with D unclear. The CDR3 loop spans 12 amino acids. Germline loops: CDR1 LGHDT, CDR2 YNNKEL (reference sequence). The germline V and J ends were trimmed by 4 bases and 5 bases, with 8 bases remaining between them. CDR3: CASSLREYGYTF. CDR3 nucleotides: TGTGCCAGCAGCCTGCGTGAATATGGCTACACCTTC.

This clonotype has ten or more counts. V and J are TRBV12-3 or TRBV12-4 and TRBJ2-5; TRBD2 matches 10 bases. CDR3 length equals 15 residues. V was pared by 5 bases and J by 4 bases, with 7 bases of the junction left unmatched. The CDR3: CASSVQRGGLETQYF. As DNA, the CDR3 is TGTGCCAGCAGTGTGCAGCGGGGGGGCCTAGAGACCCAGTACTTC.

V usage is TRBV14 and J usage is TRBJ1-1; D gene unclear. Germline V gene data show CDR1 as SGHDN and CDR2 as FVKESK. Trimming removed 4 bases from V and 0 bases from J, with 6 bases in between. There are 13 residues in the CDR3. CDR3 nucleotides: TGTGCCAGCAGCCCCCCGATGAACACTGAAGCTTTCTTT. The encoded protein is CASSPPMNTEAFF.

This clonotype was recorded a few times. This chain links TRBV6-5 with TRBJ1-5; TRBD1 aligns across 8 bases. CDR1 and CDR2 from the germline V gene are MNHEY and SVGAGI. The V and J ends lost 4 bases and 6 bases, in that order; junction bases with no gene match: 8. This CDR3 region has 15 residues. CDR3 sequence reads: CASSSSQGGSQPQHF. In DNA, the CDR3 is TGTGCCAGCAGTTCCTCACAGGGGGGGAGTCAGCCCCAGCATTTT.

Remarks on this clonotype: This sequence may be a read error, since a much larger clone differs from it by one base. This rearrangement joins TRBV19 to TRBJ2-6; D unresolved. Trimming pared 7 bases from V and 3 bases from J, leaving 4 bases between. Germline assignment: CDR1 LNHDA and CDR2 SQIVND (reference sequence). The CDR3 covers 12 residues. The CDR3 coding sequence is TGTGCCAGTACCTTTGGGGCCAACGTCCTGACTTTC. Residues: CASTFGANVLTF.

This clonotype was seen only a few times. V gene TRBV7-9 combines with J gene TRBJ1-2; D is ambiguous. Germline loops: CDR1 SEHNR, CDR2 FQNEAQ (reference sequence). The germline V and J ends were trimmed by 5 bases and 0 bases, with 13 bases remaining between them. The CDR3 runs 15 residues. The CDR3 protein is CASSDKRTPNYGYTF. For the CDR3, the DNA is TGTGCCAGCAGCGATAAACGGACCCCTAACTATGGCTACACCTTC.

The sample holds a few counts of this clonotype. This chain links TRBV29-1 with TRBJ1-2, with 10 positions matching TRBD1. This CDR3 spans 16 amino acids. Unmatched junction bases numbered 8, after V lost 0 bases and J lost 4 bases. The V gene's germline CDR1 is SQVTM and CDR2 ANQGSEA. The CDR3 region is CSVEEPGQGRAYGYTF. CDR3 nucleotides: TGCAGCGTTGAAGAGCCGGGACAGGGGAGGGCCTATGGCTACACCTTC.

This clonotype has just a few counts. One end of the junction is discordant with germline, which a read error may explain. The chain recombines TRBV7-2 with TRBJ1-2; the match to TRBD1 covers 7 bases. This CDR3 spans 14 amino acids. The germline CDR1 and CDR2 sequences are SGHTA and FQGNSA. CDR3 sequence reads: CASSLDRGSYGDTF. CDR3 in DNA: TGTGCCAGCAGCTTAGACAGGGGATCCTATGGCGACACCTTC. Supplemented by reference TRBV7-2 and TRBJ1-2, the full variable domain reads GAGVSQSPSNKVTEKGKDVELRCDPISGHTALYWYRQSLGQGLEFLIYFQGNSAPDKSGLPSDRFSAERTGGSVSTLTIQRTQQEDSAVYLCASSLDRGSYGDTFGSGTRLTVV.

V gene TRBV5-4 combines with J gene TRBJ1-2; D is unclear. Trimming removed 3 bases from V and 8 bases from J, with 11 bases in between. The CDR3 contains 12 residues. Germline CDR1 and CDR2: SGHNT and YYREEE (reference sequence). The DNA of the CDR3 is TGTGCCAGCAGCTCCCGTGACCGCGGCTACACCTTC. It is translated as CASSSRDRGYTF.

This clonotype has a count of ten or more. V is TRBV6-6 and J is TRBJ1-5, with D unclear. This CDR3 spans 14 amino acids. The V gene's germline CDR1 is MNHNY and CDR2 SVGAGI (reference sequence). V lost 1 base, J lost 0 bases, and 4 bases lay in between. CDR3 bases: TGTGCCAGCAGTTACTTAAATAGCAATCAGCCCCAGCATTTT. Translating it yields CASSYLNSNQPQHF.